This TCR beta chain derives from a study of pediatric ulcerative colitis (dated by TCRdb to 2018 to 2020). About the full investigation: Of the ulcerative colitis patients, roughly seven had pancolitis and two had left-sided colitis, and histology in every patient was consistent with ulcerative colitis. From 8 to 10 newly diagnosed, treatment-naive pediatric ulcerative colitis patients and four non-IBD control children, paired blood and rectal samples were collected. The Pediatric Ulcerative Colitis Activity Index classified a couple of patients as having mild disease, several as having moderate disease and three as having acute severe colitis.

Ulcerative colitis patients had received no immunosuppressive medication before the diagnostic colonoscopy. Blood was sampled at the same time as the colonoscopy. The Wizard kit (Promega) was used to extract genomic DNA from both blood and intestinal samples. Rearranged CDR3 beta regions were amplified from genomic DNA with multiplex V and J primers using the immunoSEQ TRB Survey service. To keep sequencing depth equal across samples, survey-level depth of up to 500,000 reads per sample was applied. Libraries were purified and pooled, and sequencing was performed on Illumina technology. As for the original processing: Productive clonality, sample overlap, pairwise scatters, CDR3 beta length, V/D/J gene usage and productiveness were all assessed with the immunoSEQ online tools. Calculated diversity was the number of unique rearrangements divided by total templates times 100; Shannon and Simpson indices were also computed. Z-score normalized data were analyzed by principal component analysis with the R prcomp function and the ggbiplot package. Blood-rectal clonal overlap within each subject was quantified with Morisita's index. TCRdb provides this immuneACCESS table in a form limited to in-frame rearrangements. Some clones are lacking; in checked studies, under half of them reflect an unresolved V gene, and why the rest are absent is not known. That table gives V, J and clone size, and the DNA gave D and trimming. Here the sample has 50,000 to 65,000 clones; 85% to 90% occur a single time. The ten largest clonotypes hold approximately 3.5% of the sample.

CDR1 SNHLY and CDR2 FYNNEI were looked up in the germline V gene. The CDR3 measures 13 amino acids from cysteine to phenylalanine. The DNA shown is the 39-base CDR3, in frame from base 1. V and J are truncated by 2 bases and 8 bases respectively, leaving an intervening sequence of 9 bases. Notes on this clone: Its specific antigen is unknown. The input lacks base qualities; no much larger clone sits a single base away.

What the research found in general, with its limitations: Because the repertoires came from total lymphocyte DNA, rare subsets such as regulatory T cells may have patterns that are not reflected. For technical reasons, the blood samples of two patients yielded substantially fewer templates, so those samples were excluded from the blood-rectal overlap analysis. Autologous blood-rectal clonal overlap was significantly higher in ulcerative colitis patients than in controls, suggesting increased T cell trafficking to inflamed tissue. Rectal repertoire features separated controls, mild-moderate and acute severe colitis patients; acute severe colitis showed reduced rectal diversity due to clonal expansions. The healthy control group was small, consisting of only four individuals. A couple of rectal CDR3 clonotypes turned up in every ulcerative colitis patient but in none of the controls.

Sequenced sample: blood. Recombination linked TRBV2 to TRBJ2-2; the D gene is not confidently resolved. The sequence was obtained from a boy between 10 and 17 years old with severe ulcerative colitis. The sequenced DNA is TGTGCCAGCAGTGAAATTACAGCTGGGGAGCTGTTTTTT. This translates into CASSEITAGELFF.